Detailed here is one T cell receptor (beta chain). Original data processing: Estimates of nucleated cell counts were drawn from the amplification of reference gene primers. The data were produced by immunoSEQ multiplex PCR, yet TCRdb's version contains in-frame clones alone and is incomplete. Clone size and the V and J calls come from that table; the DNA yielded D and trimming. The sample contains 150,000 to 200,000 clones, roughly four fifths of which appear only once. This entry comes from a study of blood T cell repertoires in COVID-19. Study summary: There were acute and convalescent COVID-19 samples, and they came from the United States, Italy and Spain. PBMCs, B-cell-depleted T cells, or T cells provided the cDNA or gDNA that made up the material.

The material sequenced was peripheral blood. This TCR was sampled from a middle-aged woman with acute or convalescent COVID-19.

CDR3 sequence (DNA): TGCGCCAGCAGCGTCCTGGGACTAGCACAAGAGACCCAGTACTTC. This codes for CASSVLGLAQETQYF. The chain links TRBV5-1 to TRBJ2-5; TRBD2 matches at 9 bases. Germline V gene sequence: CDR1 SGHRS, CDR2 YFSETQ. V shed 4 bases and J 2 bases; nucleotides not matched to a gene: 6. The CDR3 has 15 residues.